The 20 T cell receptor beta chains below were found in one sample sequenced in a study of blood T cell repertoires in COVID-19. This table comes from immunoSEQ multiplex PCR, and its TCRdb copy is limited to in-frame clones, with some not included. Of a few hundred thousand clones listed, 75% to 90% are singletons. Sequenced sample: peripheral blood. Receptors originate from a woman in her 30s who had recovered from COVID-19.

This clone showed up just once. The genes are TRBV7-3 and TRBJ2-3; TRBD2 matches 12 bases. The V gene's germline CDR1 is SGHTA and CDR2 FQGTGA. This CDR3 contains 18 residues. V shed 5 bases, J shed 4 bases, and the junction held 13 bases outside the gene matches. CDR3: CASSPTLAGGLRADTQYF. CDR3 in DNA: TGTGCCAGCAGCCCTACACTAGCGGGAGGCCTCCGGGCAGATACGCAGTATTTT.

V gene TRBV6-4 combines with J gene TRBJ1-2, with D possibly matching TRBD1 (5 bases). The V and J ends lost 4 bases and 2 bases respectively, with 8 bases between them. The germline V gene encodes CDR1 MRHNA and CDR2 SNTAGT. The CDR3 totals 13 residues. CDR3 DNA: TGTGCCAGCAGTGCAACAGGCAACTATGGCTACACCTTC. Residues: CASSATGNYGYTF.

The count of this clone is one. This chain connects TRBV5-5 to TRBJ1-5, with unresolved D. The CDR3 extends over 13 amino acids. The germline CDR1 and CDR2 sequences are SGHKS and YYEKEE (reference sequence). Deletions cut 2 bases from V and 4 bases from J, with 7 bases between. The CDR3 DNA is TGTGCCAGCAGCTTCGACATTAATCAGCCCCAGCATTTT. Translation: CASSFDINQPQHF.

V usage is TRBV25-1 and J usage is TRBJ1-4; D is unclear. This CDR3 has 15 amino acids. V was cut by 0 bases and J by 8 bases, with 13 bases left in between. Germline values: CDR1 MGHDK, CDR2 SYGVNS. CDR3 sequence: CASSEYHPAREKLFF. DNA for the CDR3: TGTGCCAGCAGTGAATATCACCCGGCGCGGGAAAAACTGTTTTTT.

V and J are TRBV27 and TRBJ2-7; D call uncertain. The germline gives CDR1 MNHEY, CDR2 SMNVEV (reference sequence). CDR3 length: 13 amino acids. Deletions cut 5 bases from V and 3 bases from J, with 11 bases between. The CDR3 sequence: CASSQRNYYEQYF. For the CDR3, the DNA is TGTGCCAGCAGTCAGCGCAACTACTACGAGCAGTACTTC.

This CDR3 is CASSELRYQGLAKNIQYF. The CDR3 region has the DNA TGTGCCAGCAGTGAATTAAGGTACCAGGGTCTAGCCAAAAACATTCAGTACTTC. The chain recombines TRBV6-1 with TRBJ2-4; TRBD1 is a possible D gene (5 bases). V lost 2 bases and J lost 0, with 17 bases in between. CDR1 is MNHNS, CDR2 SASEGT, per germline. This CDR3 is 18 amino acids long.

This clone was found once. V is TRBV11-3 and J is TRBJ2-2; no clear D. Trimming removed 3 bases at V and 7 bases at J, with 9 bases between. This CDR3 is built from 13 residues. The germline gives CDR1 SGHNT, CDR2 YENEEA. This CDR3 is CASSFLGIGELFF. The CDR3 nucleotides are TGTGCCAGCAGCTTCTTGGGCATCGGGGAGCTGTTTTTT.

The J gene is TRBJ1-2, the V gene TRBV28; no firm D call. V was cut by 5 bases and J by 5 bases, with 12 bases left in between. In germline, CDR1 is MDHEN, CDR2 SYDVKM. This CDR3 region has 13 residues. This CDR3 reads CASSPTPKYGYTF. In DNA form, the CDR3 reads TGTGCCAGCAGTCCGACACCCAAATATGGCTACACCTTC.

V and J are TRBV12-3 or TRBV12-4 and TRBJ2-1; perhaps TRBD2 as D (6 bases). Between the trimmed V and J ends, which lost 6 bases and 9 bases, there was a span of 9 bases. The CDR3 contains 11 residues. CDR3 residues: CASSRDFEQFF. The CDR3 DNA reads as TGTGCCAGCAGCCGGGACTTTGAGCAGTTCTTC.

The chain has TRBV5-6 and TRBJ2-2; 7 positions agree with TRBD2. Trimming took 4 bases from V and 2 from J; bases not matched to a gene: 11. Germline loops: CDR1 SGHDT, CDR2 YYEEEE. This CDR3 is 17 amino acids long. Written as DNA, the CDR3 is TGTGCCAGCAGCCTGGACGGAGCGGGGCCCAACACCGGGGAGCTGTTTTTT. Protein: CASSLDGAGPNTGELFF.

The V and J genes are TRBV15 and TRBJ2-7, with TRBD2 matching over 14 bases. With 3 bases clipped from V and 4 bases from J, the junction kept 2 bases outside the gene matches. Germline V CDR1 and CDR2: LNHNV, YYDKDF (reference sequence). CDR3 length: 15 amino acids. The chain's CDR3 is CATSRGLAGEYEQYF. The CDR3, as DNA: TGTGCCACCAGCAGGGGACTAGCGGGGGAATACGAGCAGTACTTC.

This chain joins TRBV27 and TRBJ1-2; 9 bases line up with TRBD1. The length of the CDR3 is 14 residues. Germline CDR1 and CDR2: MNHEY and SMNVEV (reference sequence). V gave up 8 bases and J gave up 8 bases; unmatched junction bases: 12. CDR3 nucleotide sequence: TGTGCCAGCGCCGACAGGGGGACGGGAGACGGCTACACCTTC. Protein sequence: CASADRGTGDGYTF.

The rearrangement links TRBV6-6 to TRBJ2-3; tentatively, D is TRBD2 (6 bases). CDR3 length equals 16 residues. The V end lost 6 bases, the J end lost 2 bases, and 18 bases lay between the germline ends. Germline CDR1 is MNHNY and CDR2 is SVGAGI (reference sequence). The CDR3 here is CASSRGSGENTDTQYF. The CDR3 region has the DNA TGTGCCAGCAGCCGGGGTAGCGGAGAGAACACAGATACGCAGTATTTT.

V and J are TRBV2 and TRBJ2-1; D is possibly TRBD2 (5 bases). The CDR3 length is 14 residues. V dropped 7 bases and J dropped 15 bases, with 25 bases sitting between them. CDR1 and CDR2 (germline): SNHLY, FYNNEI. The CDR3 spells CASKPGRGVSFMFF. Here the CDR3 DNA reads TGTGCCAGCAAACCGGGCCGGGGAGTTTCGTTCATGTTCTTC.

The rearrangement links TRBV29-1 to TRBJ1-1; tentatively, D is TRBD1 (5 bases). V was pared by 6 bases and J by 2 bases, with 13 bases between. The CDR3 consists of 13 residues. Germline loops: CDR1 SQVTM, CDR2 ANQGSEA. The CDR3 reads CSVKTVTNTEAFF. CDR3 nucleotide sequence: TGCAGCGTGAAGACAGTAACTAACACTGAAGCTTTCTTT. Full variable domain (outside the CDR3, taken from reference TRBV29-1 and TRBJ1-1): SAVISQKPSRDICQRGTSLTIQCQVDSQVTMMFWYRQQPGQSLTLIATANQGSEATYESGFVIDKFPISRPNLTFSTLTVSNMSPEDSSIYLCSVKTVTNTEAFFGQGTRLTVV.

This chain connects TRBV5-4 to TRBJ1-1; maybe TRBD1 (5 bases). The germline CDR1 and CDR2 sequences are SGHNT and YYREEE (reference sequence). V was pared by 4 bases and J by 4 bases, with 20 bases between. This CDR3 has 16 amino acids. CDR3: CASSPDFGRGTTEAFF. In nucleotides, the CDR3 is TGTGCCAGCAGCCCCGACTTTGGTAGGGGTACCACTGAAGCTTTCTTT. Full variable domain (rest looked up from reference TRBV5-4 and TRBJ1-1): ETGVTQSPTHLIKTRGQQVTLRCSSQSGHNTVSWYQQALGQGPQFIFQYYREEENGRGNFPPRFSGLQFPNYSSELNVNALELDDSALYLCASSPDFGRGTTEAFFGQGTRLTVV.

This chain uses TRBV5-1 with TRBJ1-1; D is unclear. Germline CDR1 and CDR2: SGHRS and YFSETQ. CDR3 size: 15 residues. V dropped 0 bases and J dropped 0 bases, with 9 bases sitting between them. The chain's CDR3 is CASSLETAMNTEAFF. As DNA, the CDR3 is TGCGCCAGCAGCTTGGAAACAGCAATGAACACTGAAGCTTTCTTT.

This clone was observed once. The rearrangement joins TRBV3-1 (or the pseudogene TRBV3-2) to TRBJ2-7; the D gene is possibly TRBD2 (5 bases). V was shortened by 0 bases and J by 2 bases, with 11 bases between the two germline ends. In germline, CDR1 is LGHDT, CDR2 YNNKEL (reference sequence). The CDR3 is made up of 15 amino acids. CDR3 sequence: CASSQDLGSPYEQYF. CDR3 in DNA: TGTGCCAGCAGCCAAGATCTAGGGAGTCCCTACGAGCAGTACTTC.

This rearrangement joins TRBV7-2 to TRBJ1-1; 8 positions match TRBD1. This CDR3 has 12 residues. The V and J ends lost 6 bases and 7 bases, in that order; junction bases with no gene match: 4. Germline CDR1 and CDR2: SGHTA and FQGNSA. The CDR3 sequence: CASSSGGLEAFF. Written as DNA, the CDR3 is TGTGCCAGCAGTTCAGGGGGCCTTGAAGCTTTCTTT. The full variable domain, rest sourced from reference TRBV7-2 and TRBJ1-1, is GAGVSQSPSNKVTEKGKDVELRCDPISGHTALYWYRQSLGQGLEFLIYFQGNSAPDKSGLPSDRFSAERTGGSVSTLTIQRTQQEDSAVYLCASSSGGLEAFFGQGTRLTVV.

The rearrangement links TRBV12-3 or TRBV12-4 to TRBJ1-6; D unclear. The CDR3 has 12 residues. Trimming took 8 bases from V and 7 from J, leaving 9 bases between them. The CDR3 sequence: CASGQPNSPLHF. DNA for the CDR3: TGTGCCAGCGGGCAGCCCAATTCACCCCTCCACTTT.